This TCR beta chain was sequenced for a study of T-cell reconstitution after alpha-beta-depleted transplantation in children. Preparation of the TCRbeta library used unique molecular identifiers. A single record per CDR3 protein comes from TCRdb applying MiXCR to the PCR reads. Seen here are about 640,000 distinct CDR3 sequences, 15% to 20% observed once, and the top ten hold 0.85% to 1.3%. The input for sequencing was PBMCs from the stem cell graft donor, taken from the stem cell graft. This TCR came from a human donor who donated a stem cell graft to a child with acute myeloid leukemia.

CDR3 coding DNA: TGCGCCAGCAGCCACCTGACAGGGAATCAAGAGACCCAGTACTTC. It translates to CASSHLTGNQETQYF. The chain recombines TRBV5-1 with TRBJ2-5, with 7 bases that match TRBD1. Germline CDR1 reads SGHRS; CDR2 reads YFSETQ. The CDR3 consists of 15 residues. The junction had 8 bases not matched to a gene; V was cut back by 4 bases and J by 2 bases.